What follows is one T cell receptor (beta chain) and its context. The assay was immunoSEQ multiplex PCR, and TCRdb's table has in-frame clones only and misses some. The profile covers 110,000 to 150,000 clones, with roughly 78% appearing a single time and about 3.6% taken by the ten largest. This sample was included in a study of blood T cell repertoires in COVID-19. The CDR3 spans 15 residues. V lost 2 bases and J lost 7, with 15 bases in between. Germline V gene data show CDR1 as SGHNT and CDR2 as YYREEE (reference sequence). The chain couples TRBV5-4 to TRBJ2-2, with D perhaps matching TRBD1 (5 bases). The clonotype was recovered from a man in his sixties with acute or convalescent COVID-19. The sample consisted of peripheral blood. The CDR3 nucleotides read TGTGCCAGCAGCTTAGAAGGTCAGGGTGTCGGGGAGCTGTTTTTT. It codes for CASSLEGQGVGELFF.